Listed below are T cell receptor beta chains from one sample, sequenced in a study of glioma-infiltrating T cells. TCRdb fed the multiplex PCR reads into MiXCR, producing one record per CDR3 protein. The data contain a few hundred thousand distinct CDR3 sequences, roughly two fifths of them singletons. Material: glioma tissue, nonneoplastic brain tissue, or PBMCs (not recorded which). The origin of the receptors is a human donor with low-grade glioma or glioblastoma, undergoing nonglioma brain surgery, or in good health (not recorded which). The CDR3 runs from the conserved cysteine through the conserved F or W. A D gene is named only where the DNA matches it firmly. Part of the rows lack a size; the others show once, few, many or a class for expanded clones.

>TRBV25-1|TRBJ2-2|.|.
TGTGCCAGCACCAAGGACCCCGGATGGACCGGGGAGCTGTTTTTT
CASTKDPGWTGELFF
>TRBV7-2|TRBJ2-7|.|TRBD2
TGCGCCAGCAGCCAACAAACGGGACTAGCGGGACCCTACGAGCAGTACTTC
CASSQQTGLAGPYEQYF
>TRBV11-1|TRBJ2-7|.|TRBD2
TGTGCCAGCAGCCGAAAACTAGCGGGAGACGACGAGCAGTACTTC
CASSRKLAGDDEQYF
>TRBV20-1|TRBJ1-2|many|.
TGCAGTGCTACCGGGTTTTACGGCTACACCTTC
CSATGFYGYTF
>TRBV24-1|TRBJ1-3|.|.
TGTGCCACCAGTGATTTGAGCTCTGGAAACACCATATATTTT
CATSDLSSGNTIYF
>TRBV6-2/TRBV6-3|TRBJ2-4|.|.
TGTGCCAGCAGTTTTGACGGGGCCTCCAAAAACATTCAGTACTTC
CASSFDGASKNIQYF
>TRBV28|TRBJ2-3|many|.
TGTGCCAGCAGCCGCCCGGGGGTCAGCACAGATACGCAGTATTTT
CASSRPGVSTDTQYF
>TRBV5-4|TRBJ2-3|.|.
TGTGCCAGCAGCTTCTCTAGCGTGGGCACAGATACGCAGTATTTT
CASSFSSVGTDTQYF
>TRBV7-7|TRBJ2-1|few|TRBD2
TGTGCTAGCAGCTCGGGACTAGCGGGAGGTGAGCAGTTCTTC
CASSSGLAGGEQFF
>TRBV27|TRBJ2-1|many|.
TGTGCCAGCAGACCGATAGGGTACAATGAGCAGTTCTTC
CASRPIGYNEQFF
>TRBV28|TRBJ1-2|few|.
TGTGCCAGCGCTGATTATGGCTACACCTTC
CASADYGYTF
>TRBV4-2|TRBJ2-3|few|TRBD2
TGTGCCAGCAGCCAAGCGACTAGCGGGAGGACAGATACGCAGTATTTT
CASSQATSGRTDTQYF
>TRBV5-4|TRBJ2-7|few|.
TGTGCCAGCAGCTTTCCGGGCCAGGCCGAGCAGTACTTC
CASSFPGQAEQYF
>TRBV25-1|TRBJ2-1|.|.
TGTGCCAGCAGGGGGACCGACTACAATGAGCAGTTCTTC
CASRGTDYNEQFF
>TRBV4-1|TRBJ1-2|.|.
TGCGCCAGCAGCCGAAGGAAGGGGGGGGCTGGTAGCTACACCTTC
CASSRRKGGAGSYTF
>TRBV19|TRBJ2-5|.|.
TGTGCCAGTAGTATTGTCAGACAAGAGACCCAGTACTTC
CASSIVRQETQYF
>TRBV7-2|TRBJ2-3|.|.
TGTGCCAGCAGCCCCCAGAGGTCTGATACGCAGTATTTT
CASSPQRSDTQYF
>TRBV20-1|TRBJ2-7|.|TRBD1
TGCAGTGCTAGAGATAACCTCCGACAGGGCCTCCACGAGCAGTACTTC
CSARDNLRQGLHEQYF
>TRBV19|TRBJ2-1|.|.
TGTGCCAGTAGTATAGATACGGGCAACACGGATTACAATGAGCAGTTCTTC
CASSIDTGNTDYNEQFF
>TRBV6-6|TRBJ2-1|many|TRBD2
TGTGCCAGCAGTTACTCGGGTGCTAGCGGGATCTACAATGAGCAGTTCTTC
CASSYSGASGIYNEQFF
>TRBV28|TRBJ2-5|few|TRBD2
TGTGCCAGCAGTTTTGGCGGACTAGCGGGACGCTTTACGGAGACCCAGTACTTC
CASSFGGLAGRFTETQYF
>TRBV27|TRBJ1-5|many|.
TGTGCCAGCAGTACGACAGGTCAGCCCCAGCATTTT
CASSTTGQPQHF
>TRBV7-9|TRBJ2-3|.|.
TGTGCCAGCAGCTTAGGGCTAACCTTCACAGATACGCAGTATTTT
CASSLGLTFTDTQYF
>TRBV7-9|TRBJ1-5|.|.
TGTGCCAGCAGCTTGGGACCTTACAATCAGCCCCAGCATTTT
CASSLGPYNQPQHF
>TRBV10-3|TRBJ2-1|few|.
TGTGCCATCAGTTCCAGGAGGGATGAGCAGTTCTTC
CAISSRRDEQFF
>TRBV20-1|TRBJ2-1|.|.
TGCAGTGCAAGCTCCTTGGAATCCTCCTACAATGAGCAGTTCTTC
CSASSLESSYNEQFF
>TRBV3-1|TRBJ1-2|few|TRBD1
TGTGCCAGCAGCCTCCTCGGGACAGGTGGCGGCTACACCTTC
CASSLLGTGGGYTF
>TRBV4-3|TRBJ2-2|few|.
TGCGCCAGCAGCCAATCAAGGATCGGGGAGCTGTTTTTT
CASSQSRIGELFF
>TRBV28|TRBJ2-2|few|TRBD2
TGTGCCAGCAGTTTACGGGGGGGGGTCGGGCACACCGGGGAGCTGTTTTTT
CASSLRGGVGHTGELFF